One sample yielded the 27 T cell receptor beta chains listed below, sequenced in a study of blood T cells in healthy people across ages. PCR was performed a second time for roughly 6 to 12 cycles using a sample-barcoded 5' primer and a J-beta primer mix. TCRdb independently ran MiXCR on the 5' RACE reads; one entry per CDR3 protein. The sample yields some 730,000 distinct CDR3 sequences, around a fifth seen once. The source material was blood. These receptors were taken from a man in his sixties or seventies in good health.

In this sample, this clonotype turned up a few times. This chain joins TRBV28 and TRBJ1-5; tentative D call: TRBD1 (6 bases). Germline V gene lookup returns CDR1 MDHEN and CDR2 SYDVKM. V was pared by 6 bases and J by 9 bases, with 15 bases between. This CDR3 contains 13 residues. This CDR3 reads CASSPTGPRPQHF. The CDR3 DNA is TGTGCCAGCAGCCCGACAGGTCCGAGGCCCCAGCATTTT.

The V gene is TRBV7-2, the J gene TRBJ2-1; 9 bases are shared with TRBD2. CDR1 SGHTA and CDR2 FQGNSA come from the germline V gene. Unmatched junction bases numbered 9, after V lost 5 bases and J lost 7 bases. This CDR3 contains 15 residues. The CDR3 DNA is TGTGCCAGCAGCCTTAGCGGGAGTGTGGGTAATGAGCAGTTCTTC. Amino acid sequence: CASSLSGSVGNEQFF.

The rearrangement uses TRBV27 and TRBJ1-2, with a weak D call TRBD1 (6 bases). CDR3 length equals 14 residues. Trimming cost V 5 bases and J 4 bases, with 14 bases left between them. Germline V gene sequence: CDR1 MNHEY, CDR2 SMNVEV (reference sequence). This chain's CDR3 is CASSRTDPFYGYTF. As DNA, the CDR3 is TGTGCCAGCAGTCGGACAGACCCTTTCTATGGCTACACCTTC.

The V call is TRBV14, the J call TRBJ2-3, with D possibly being TRBD1 or TRBD2 (5 bases each). The ends were cut back, 0 bases at V and 11 bases at J, with 12 bases in the middle. Germline loops: CDR1 SGHDN, CDR2 FVKESK. The CDR3 totals 13 residues. CDR3 nucleotides: TGTGCCAGCAGCCAAGACACGGGACGGATGCAGTATTTT. Translation gives CASSQDTGRMQYF.

This clonotype appeared a few times. CDR3 sequence: CASSLYRGESGYTF. The CDR3, as DNA: TGTGCCAGCAGCTTATACAGGGGAGAGAGTGGCTACACCTTC. The chain employs TRBV7-9 and TRBJ1-2; 7 bases map to TRBD1. Germline-derived CDR1 and CDR2 are SEHNR and FQNEAQ (reference sequence). The CDR3 is made up of 14 amino acids. Trimming took 2 bases from V and 7 from J; bases not matched to a gene: 7.

This clonotype was seen repeatedly, ten times or more. CDR3 coding DNA: TGCAGTGCAAAGTCCCCTAGCGCAACCTACGAGCAGTACTTC. This gives the protein CSAKSPSATYEQYF. V is TRBV20-1 and J is TRBJ2-7; weak D call: TRBD2 (6 bases). Between the trimmed V and J ends, which lost 6 bases and 2 bases, there was a span of 17 bases. Germline V lookup: CDR1 DFQATT, CDR2 SNEGSKA (reference sequence). This CDR3 spans 14 amino acids.

Ten or more counts support this clonotype. The V and J genes are TRBV7-9 and TRBJ2-7; the match to TRBD2 covers 7 bases. This CDR3 has 17 amino acids. The germline V gene encodes CDR1 SEHNR and CDR2 FQNEAQ (reference sequence). The V segment lost 2 bases and the J segment 1 base; nucleotides outside the gene matches: 11. CDR3 in DNA: TGTGCCAGCAGCTTAAGGTGTGGCCTAGCGGAGTCCTACGAGCAGTACGTC. Its translation: CASSLRCGLAESYEQYV.

This clonotype was seen a few times. The V call is TRBV18, the J call TRBJ1-1, with 7 bases matching TRBD1. Trimming at V came to 2 bases and at J to 10 bases, leaving 10 bases not matched to a gene. The germline gives CDR1 KGHSH, CDR2 LQKENI. The CDR3 is 14 residues long. The CDR3 here is CASSPTERGRGAFF. CDR3 DNA sequence: TGTGCCAGCTCACCAACCGAGAGGGGGCGAGGAGCTTTCTTT.

The rearrangement links TRBV28 to TRBJ1-2, with TRBD1 as a possible D gene (5 bases). Germline values: CDR1 MDHEN, CDR2 SYDVKM. The CDR3 consists of 14 residues. Trimming removed 6 bases from V and 2 bases from J, with 13 bases in between. CDR3 amino acids: CASRPPGDNYGYTF. CDR3 nucleotides: TGTGCCAGCAGGCCCCCCGGGGACAACTATGGCTACACCTTC.

This CDR3 reads CASSWGGSYGYTF. The CDR3 nucleotides read TGTGCCAGCAGTTGGGGCGGAAGCTATGGCTACACCTTC. The chain has TRBV12-3 or TRBV12-4 and TRBJ1-2; possibly TRBD1 for D (5 bases). The CDR3 contains 13 residues. V lost 4 bases to trimming and J lost 4 bases, with 10 bases between them.

This clonotype was counted many times. The chain combines TRBV20-1 with TRBJ2-1; 13 nucleotides align to TRBD2. The junction had 6 bases not matched to a gene; V was cut back by 6 bases and J by 7 bases. CDR3 length equals 14 residues. In germline, CDR1 is DFQATT, CDR2 SNEGSKA (reference sequence). CDR3 DNA sequence: TGCAGTGCCCCCGGGACTAGCGGGGTTAATGAGCAGTTCTTC. This sequence encodes CSAPGTSGVNEQFF.

This clonotype showed up just a few times. The rearrangement links TRBV7-9 to TRBJ2-5, with D perhaps TRBD2 (5 bases). Judging by the DNA end, TRBJ2-7 fits better; the J call may be wrong. The CDR3 is made up of 13 amino acids. Germline CDR1 is SEHNR and CDR2 is FQNEAQ (reference sequence). The CDR3 DNA sequence: TGTGCCAGCAGCTACGGGGTTTCTTACGAGCAGTACGTC. Protein sequence: CASSYGVSYEQYV.

In nucleotides, the CDR3 is TGTGCCAGCAGTTTAAAGGCTTGGCGCGCCACTTCAACTAATGAAAAACTGTTTTTT. Translated: CASSLKAWRATSTNEKLFF. V and J are TRBV27 and TRBJ1-4; no reliable D call. Germline V gene lookup returns CDR1 MNHEY and CDR2 SMNVEV (reference sequence). This CDR3 contains 19 residues. V lost 2 bases and J lost 0, with 19 bases in between.

This clonotype has more than one count but fewer than ten. The V gene is TRBV20-1, the J gene TRBJ2-5; 7 nucleotides agree with TRBD2. With the DNA end fitting TRBJ2-1 better, the J assignment may be wrong. The CDR3 runs to 14 residues. The V gene's germline CDR1 is DFQATT and CDR2 SNEGSKA (reference sequence). The CDR3 region is CSARVGGRGDEQFF. CDR3 coding DNA: TGCAGTGCTAGAGTAGGCGGGAGAGGAGATGAGCAGTTCTTC.

This clonotype appeared a few times. V gene TRBV7-8 combines with J gene TRBJ2-1, with 8 bases lining up with TRBD2. The CDR3 loop spans 16 amino acids. V shed 3 bases, J shed 3 bases, and the junction held 7 bases outside the gene matches. The germline gives CDR1 SGHVS, CDR2 FQNEAQ. CDR3 DNA: TGTGCCAGCAGCTTTGGATCGGGACTAGTCTACAATGAGCAGTTCTTC. Its translation is CASSFGSGLVYNEQFF.

V usage is TRBV6-4 and J usage is TRBJ1-5, with D maybe TRBD1 (6 bases). Germline V CDR1 and CDR2: MRHNA, SNTAGT. The CDR3 covers 14 residues. Deletions cut 4 bases from V and 6 bases from J, with 13 bases between. The DNA for the CDR3 is TGTGCCAGCAGTGCGGAACAGGGAGCTCAGCCCCAGCATTTT. This gives the protein CASSAEQGAQPQHF.

The chain recombines TRBV9 with TRBJ1-1; possible D gene TRBD1, 5 bases. CDR1 is SGDLS, CDR2 YYNGEE, per germline. There are 14 residues in the CDR3. V gave up 1 base and J gave up 5 bases, with 12 bases separating them. The CDR3 sequence is CASSVSGLRTEAFF. The DNA of the CDR3 is TGTGCCAGCAGCGTATCAGGGCTCAGGACTGAAGCTTTCTTT. The full variable domain, its missing parts supplied by reference TRBV9 and TRBJ1-1, is DSGVTQTPKHLITATGQRVTLRCSPRSGDLSVYWYQQSLDQGLQFLIQYYNGEERAKGNILERFSAQQFPDLHSELNLSSLELGDSALYFCASSVSGLRTEAFFGQGTRLTVV.

The chain links TRBV7-8 to TRBJ2-1; D not resolved. There are 15 residues in the CDR3. Germline V lookup: CDR1 SGHVS, CDR2 FQNEAQ. V was cut by 7 bases and J by 2 bases, with 15 bases left in between. The CDR3: CASTYRRDPYNEQFF. The CDR3 coding sequence is TGTGCCAGCACGTACCGTAGGGATCCCTACAATGAGCAGTTCTTC.

The rearrangement joins TRBV30 to TRBJ2-3; no reliable D call. Germline CDR1 reads GTSNPN; CDR2 reads SVGIG (reference sequence). The CDR3 length is 16 residues. V gave up 3 bases and J gave up 0 bases, with 16 bases separating them. CDR3 sequence reads: CAWSKDALSSTDTQYF. The CDR3 DNA reads as TGTGCCTGGAGCAAGGATGCCCTCTCTAGCACAGATACGCAGTATTTT.

This clonotype was detected only a few times. J is TRBJ2-5 and V is TRBV28, with 10 bases that match TRBD1. The J call may be in error: the DNA end matches TRBJ2-7 better. CDR3 length equals 16 residues. The germline V gene encodes CDR1 MDHEN and CDR2 SYDVKM. The CDR3 DNA reads as TGTGCCAGCAGTCCGCTGGACAGGGGGAAGGGCTACGAGCAGTACGTC. This gives the protein CASSPLDRGKGYEQYV.

The chain recombines TRBV15 with TRBJ2-2; D unresolved. CDR3 length equals 13 residues. Between the trimmed V and J ends, which lost 9 bases and 0 bases, there was a span of 8 bases. Germline CDR1 and CDR2: LNHNV and YYDKDF (reference sequence). CDR3 bases: TGTGCCACGTTACTTTCGAACACCGGGGAGCTGTTTTTT. The encoded protein is CATLLSNTGELFF.

This clonotype was recorded many times. The chain couples TRBV10-3 to TRBJ1-1; unclear D gene. The CDR3 is 14 residues long. Germline CDR1 is ENHRY and CDR2 is SYGVKD. With 3 bases removed from V and 1 base from J, the gap between germline ends came to 9 bases. The CDR3 DNA reads as TGTGCCATCAGTGACAGGTCCGGGAACACTGAAGCTTTCTTT. Its protein is CAISDRSGNTEAFF.

As concerns this clonotype: A junction boundary mismatches the germline segment, possibly from a read error. The chain has TRBV28 and TRBJ1-5, with D unresolved. CDR3 length: 13 amino acids. From germline, CDR1 is MDHEN and CDR2 SYDVKM. The chain's CDR3 is CASSLTISQPQHF. Written as DNA, the CDR3 is TGCGCCAGCAGTCTCACGATTTCTCAGCCCCAGCATTTT.

The genes are TRBV28 and TRBJ1-1; no clear D gene. V dropped 7 bases and J dropped 5 bases, with 8 bases sitting between them. Per the germline V gene, CDR1 is MDHEN and CDR2 is SYDVKM. This CDR3 region has 11 residues. For the CDR3, the DNA is TGTGCCAGCAACTGGGGAACTGAAGCTTTCTTT. Amino acid sequence: CASNWGTEAFF.

The chain links TRBV12-3 or TRBV12-4 to TRBJ1-3, with D perhaps TRBD1 (5 bases). The CDR3 has 15 residues. Trimming took 6 bases from V and 4 from J, leaving 16 bases between them. The CDR3 loop is CASRTTGGKGNTIYF. CDR3 in DNA: TGTGCCAGCAGGACCACTGGGGGGAAGGGAAACACCATATATTTT.

This clonotype was seen just once. This chain uses TRBV6-6 with TRBJ2-7; no reliable D call. CDR1 and CDR2 from the germline V gene are MNHNY and SVGAGI (reference sequence). CDR3 length: 14 residues. Trimming took 2 bases from V and 0 from J, leaving 8 bases between them. The CDR3 protein is CASSYGLSSYEQYF. CDR3 sequence (DNA): TGTGCCAGCAGTTACGGGTTAAGCTCCTACGAGCAGTACTTC.

The chain joins TRBV6-2 or TRBV6-3 to TRBJ2-7; D is unclear. The CDR3 is made up of 13 amino acids. V was shortened by 0 bases and J by 5 bases, with 8 bases between the two germline ends. The germline gives CDR1 MNHEY, CDR2 SVGEGT. The CDR3 sequence is CASSYSLRNEQYF. The CDR3 DNA follows: TGTGCCAGCAGTTACTCGTTGAGGAACGAGCAGTACTTC.